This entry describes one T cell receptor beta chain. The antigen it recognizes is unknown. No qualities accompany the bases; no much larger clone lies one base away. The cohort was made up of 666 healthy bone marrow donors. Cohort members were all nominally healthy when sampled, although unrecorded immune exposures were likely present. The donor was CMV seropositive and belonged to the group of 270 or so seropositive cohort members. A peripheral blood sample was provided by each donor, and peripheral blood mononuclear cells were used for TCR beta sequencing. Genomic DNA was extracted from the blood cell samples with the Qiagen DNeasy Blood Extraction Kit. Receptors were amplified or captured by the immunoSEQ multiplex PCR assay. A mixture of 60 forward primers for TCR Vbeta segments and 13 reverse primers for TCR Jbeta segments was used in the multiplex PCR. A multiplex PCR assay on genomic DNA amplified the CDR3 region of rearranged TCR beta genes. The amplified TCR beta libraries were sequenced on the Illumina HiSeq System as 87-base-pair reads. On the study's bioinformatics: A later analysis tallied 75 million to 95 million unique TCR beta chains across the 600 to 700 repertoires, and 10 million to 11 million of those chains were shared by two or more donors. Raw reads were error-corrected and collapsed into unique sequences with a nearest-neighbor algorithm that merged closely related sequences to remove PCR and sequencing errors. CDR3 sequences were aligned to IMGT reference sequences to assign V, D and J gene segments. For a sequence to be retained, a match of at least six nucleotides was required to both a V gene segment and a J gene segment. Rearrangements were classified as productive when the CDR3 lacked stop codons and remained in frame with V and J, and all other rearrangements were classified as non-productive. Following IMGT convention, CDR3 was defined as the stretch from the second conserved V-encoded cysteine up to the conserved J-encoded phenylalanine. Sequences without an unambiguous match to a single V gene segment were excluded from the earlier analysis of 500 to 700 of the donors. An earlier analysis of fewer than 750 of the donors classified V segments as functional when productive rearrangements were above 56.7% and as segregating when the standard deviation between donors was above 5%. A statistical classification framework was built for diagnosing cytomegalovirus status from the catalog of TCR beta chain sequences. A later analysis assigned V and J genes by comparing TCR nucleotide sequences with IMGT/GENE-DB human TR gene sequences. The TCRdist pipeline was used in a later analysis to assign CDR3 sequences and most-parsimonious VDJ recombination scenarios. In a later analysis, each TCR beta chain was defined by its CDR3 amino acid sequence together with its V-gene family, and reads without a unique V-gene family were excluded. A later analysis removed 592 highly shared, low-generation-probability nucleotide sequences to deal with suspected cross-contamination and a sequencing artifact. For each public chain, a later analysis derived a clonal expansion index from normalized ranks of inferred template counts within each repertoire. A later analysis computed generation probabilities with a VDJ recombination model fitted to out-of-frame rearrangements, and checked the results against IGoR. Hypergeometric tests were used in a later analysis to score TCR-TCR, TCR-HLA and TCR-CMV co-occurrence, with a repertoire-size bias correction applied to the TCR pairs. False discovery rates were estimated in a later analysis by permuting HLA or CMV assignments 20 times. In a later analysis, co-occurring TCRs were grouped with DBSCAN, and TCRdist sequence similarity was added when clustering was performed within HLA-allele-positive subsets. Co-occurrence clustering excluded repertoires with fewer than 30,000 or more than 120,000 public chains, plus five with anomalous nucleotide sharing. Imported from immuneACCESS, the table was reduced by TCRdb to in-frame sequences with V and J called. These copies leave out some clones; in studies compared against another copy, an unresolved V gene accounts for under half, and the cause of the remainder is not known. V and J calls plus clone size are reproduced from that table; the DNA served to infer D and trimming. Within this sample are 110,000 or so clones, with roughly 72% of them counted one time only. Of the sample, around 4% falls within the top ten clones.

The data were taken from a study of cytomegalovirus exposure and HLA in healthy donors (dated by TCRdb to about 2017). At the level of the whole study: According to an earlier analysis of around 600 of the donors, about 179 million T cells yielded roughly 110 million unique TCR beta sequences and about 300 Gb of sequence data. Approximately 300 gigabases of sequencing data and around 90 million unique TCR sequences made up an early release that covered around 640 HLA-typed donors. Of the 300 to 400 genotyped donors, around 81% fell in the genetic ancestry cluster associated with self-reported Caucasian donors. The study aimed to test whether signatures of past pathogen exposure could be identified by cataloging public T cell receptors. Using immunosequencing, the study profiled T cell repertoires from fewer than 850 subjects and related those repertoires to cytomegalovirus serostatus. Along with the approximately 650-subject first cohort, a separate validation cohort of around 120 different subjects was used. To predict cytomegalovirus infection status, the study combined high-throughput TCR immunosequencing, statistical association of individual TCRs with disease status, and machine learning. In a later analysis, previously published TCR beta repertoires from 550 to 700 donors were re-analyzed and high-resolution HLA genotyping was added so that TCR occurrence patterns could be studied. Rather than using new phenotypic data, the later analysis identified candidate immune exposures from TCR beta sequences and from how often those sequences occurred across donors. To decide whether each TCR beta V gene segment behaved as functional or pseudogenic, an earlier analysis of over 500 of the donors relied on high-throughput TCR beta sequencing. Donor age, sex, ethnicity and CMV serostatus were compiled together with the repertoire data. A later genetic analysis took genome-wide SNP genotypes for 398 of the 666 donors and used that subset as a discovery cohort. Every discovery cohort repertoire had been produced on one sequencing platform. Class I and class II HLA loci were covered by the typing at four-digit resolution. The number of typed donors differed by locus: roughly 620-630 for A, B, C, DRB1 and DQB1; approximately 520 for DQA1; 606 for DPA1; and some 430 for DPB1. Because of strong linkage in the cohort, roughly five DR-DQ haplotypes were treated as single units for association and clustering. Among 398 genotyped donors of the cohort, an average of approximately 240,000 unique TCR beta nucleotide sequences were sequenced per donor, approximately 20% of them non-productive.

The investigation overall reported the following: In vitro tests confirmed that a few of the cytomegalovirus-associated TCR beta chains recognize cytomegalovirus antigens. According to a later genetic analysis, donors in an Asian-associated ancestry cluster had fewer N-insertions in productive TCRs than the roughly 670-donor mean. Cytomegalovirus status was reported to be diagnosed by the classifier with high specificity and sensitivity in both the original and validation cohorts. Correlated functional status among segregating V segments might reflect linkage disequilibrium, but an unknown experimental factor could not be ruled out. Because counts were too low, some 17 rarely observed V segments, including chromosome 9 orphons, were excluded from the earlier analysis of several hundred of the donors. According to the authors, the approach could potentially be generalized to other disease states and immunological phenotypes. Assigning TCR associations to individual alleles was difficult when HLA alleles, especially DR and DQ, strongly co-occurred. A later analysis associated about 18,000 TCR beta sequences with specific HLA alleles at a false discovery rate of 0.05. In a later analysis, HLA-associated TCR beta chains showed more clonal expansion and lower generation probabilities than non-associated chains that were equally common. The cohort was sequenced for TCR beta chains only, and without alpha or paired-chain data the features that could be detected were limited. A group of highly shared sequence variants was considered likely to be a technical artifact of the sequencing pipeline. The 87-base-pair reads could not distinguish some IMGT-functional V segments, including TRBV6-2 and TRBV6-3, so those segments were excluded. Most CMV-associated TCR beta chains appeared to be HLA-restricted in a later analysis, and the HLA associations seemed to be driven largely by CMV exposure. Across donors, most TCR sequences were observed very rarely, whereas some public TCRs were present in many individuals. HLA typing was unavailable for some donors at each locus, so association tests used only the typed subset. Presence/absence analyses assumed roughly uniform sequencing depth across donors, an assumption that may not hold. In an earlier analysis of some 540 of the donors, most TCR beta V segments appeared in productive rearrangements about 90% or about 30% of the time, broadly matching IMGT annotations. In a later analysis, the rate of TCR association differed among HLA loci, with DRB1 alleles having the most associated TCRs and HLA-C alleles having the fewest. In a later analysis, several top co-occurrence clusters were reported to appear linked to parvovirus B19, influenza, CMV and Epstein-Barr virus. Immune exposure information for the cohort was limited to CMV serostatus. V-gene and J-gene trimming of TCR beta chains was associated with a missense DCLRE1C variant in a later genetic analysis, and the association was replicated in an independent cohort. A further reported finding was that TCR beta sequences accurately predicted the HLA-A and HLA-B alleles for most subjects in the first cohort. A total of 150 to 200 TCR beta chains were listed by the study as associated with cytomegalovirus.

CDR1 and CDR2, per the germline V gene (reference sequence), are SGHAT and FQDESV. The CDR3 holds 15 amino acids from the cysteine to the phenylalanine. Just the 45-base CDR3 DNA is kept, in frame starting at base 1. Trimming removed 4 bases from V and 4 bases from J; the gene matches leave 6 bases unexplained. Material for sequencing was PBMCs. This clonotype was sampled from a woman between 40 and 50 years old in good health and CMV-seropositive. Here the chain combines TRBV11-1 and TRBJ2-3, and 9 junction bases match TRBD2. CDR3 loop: CASSSRGGRADTQYF. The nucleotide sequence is TGTGCCAGCAGCTCTAGGGGCGGGAGGGCAGATACGCAGTATTTT.